This T cell receptor beta chain was sequenced during a study of Graves' ophthalmopathy and Graves' hyperthyroidism. RNA transcripts were the template, and TCR beta CDR3 regions were amplified from them. HTBI primers were employed in first-round RT-PCR, then a second-round multiplex PCR followed. A single record per CDR3 protein comes from TCRdb applying MiXCR to the multiplex PCR reads. The sample lists a few hundred thousand distinct CDR3 sequences, under 45% occurring once. Trimming cost V 5 bases and J 2 bases, with 16 bases left between them. The germline V gene encodes CDR1 PRHDT and CDR2 FYEKMQ (reference sequence). This CDR3 is 15 amino acids long.

This rearrangement joins TRBV13 to TRBJ2-7; the D gene is possibly TRBD2 (5 bases). The TCR was taken from an adult man with Graves' hyperthyroidism. Sequencing was carried out using peripheral blood or thyroid tissue (not recorded which). The chain's CDR3 is CASSHAGLPPYEQYF. The CDR3 bases are TGTGCCAGCAGCCACGCGGGTTTACCCCCCTACGAGCAGTACTTC.